This TCR beta chain came from a study of identical twins. TCRdb passed the 5' RACE reads through MiXCR, listing each CDR3 protein once. The table records about 470,000 distinct CDR3 sequences, roughly 26% of them present only once. Trimming removed 2 bases from V and 1 base from J, with 13 bases in between. From germline, CDR1 is SGHAT and CDR2 FQNNGV. CDR3 length equals 16 residues. This same sample was also part of a study on T cells expressing NK-cell markers. As that study records: Eight donors were sequenced, of whom seven were HCMV-seropositive, while the remaining one was HCMV-seronegative. About 1.0-7.0% of CD8+ T cells in roughly six donors belonged to dominant NKG2C+ clonotypes.

The chain recombines TRBV11-2 with TRBJ2-3, with D perhaps TRBD1 (5 bases). The receptor was derived from a woman under 30 in good health. Sequencing used CD4+ T cells sorted from blood. CDR3: CASSLLDRLGTDTQYF. CDR3 DNA: TGTGCCAGCAGCTTACTAGACAGACTCGGCACAGATACGCAGTATTTT.